These T cell receptor beta chains were read from a single sample in a study of T cells in Graves' hyperthyroidism and ophthalmopathy. One entry per CDR3 protein results from TCRdb running MiXCR on the multiplex PCR reads. The sample consists of nearly 750,000 distinct CDR3 sequences, around a third of them appearing once. Sequencing used blood. The receptors stem from a middle-aged woman with Graves' hyperthyroidism. CDR3s include the opening cysteine and the closing phenylalanine or tryptophan. The D gene is left open where the match is weak. Some rows have no size entry. The others give once, few or many, or a class for an expanded clone.

d_call	v_call	clone_size	j_call	cdr3_aa	cdr3_nt
TRBD1	TRBV10-3	.	TRBJ2-3	CAISRQGASTDTQYF	TGTGCCATCAGCAGACAGGGGGCAAGCACAGATACGCAGTATTTT
TRBD1	TRBV9	.	TRBJ1-2	CASSHPQGAQYYGYTF	TGTGCCAGCAGCCATCCCCAGGGGGCGCAATACTATGGCTACACCTTC
TRBD1	TRBV19	many	TRBJ1-5	CASSMGQGNNQPQHF	TGTGCCAGTAGTATGGGACAGGGGAACAATCAGCCCCAGCATTTT
.	TRBV6-5	.	TRBJ1-5	CAGKSGGDSNQPQHF	TGTGCCGGCAAATCGGGAGGAGATAGCAATCAGCCCCAGCATTTT
TRBD2	TRBV7-9	.	TRBJ2-1	CASSDGLAGRSSYNEQFF	TGTGCCAGCAGCGACGGACTAGCGGGACGGAGCTCCTACAATGAGCAGTTCTTC
TRBD1	TRBV5-1	few	TRBJ1-4	CASSQGVRGEKLFF	TGCGCCAGCAGCCAGGGGGTCCGCGGTGAAAAACTGTTTTTT
TRBD1	TRBV24-1	many	TRBJ2-5	CATSDPTGAGETQYF	TGTGCCACCAGTGACCCGACAGGGGCGGGAGAGACCCAGTACTTC
.	TRBV10-3	.	TRBJ2-7	CAISLRPIYEQYF	TGTGCCATCAGTCTACGCCCGATCTACGAGCAGTACTTC
.	TRBV2	.	TRBJ1-6	CASSFQPGVGSPLHF	TGTGCCAGCAGTTTCCAGCCCGGGGTGGGTTCACCCCTCCACTTT
TRBD2	TRBV12-3/TRBV12-4	few	TRBJ2-2	CASRILAGAGELFF	TGTGCCAGCAGAATCCTAGCGGGAGCCGGGGAGCTGTTTTTT
.	TRBV10-3	.	TRBJ1-1	CAIGDGLTLEAFF	TGTGCCATTGGCGACGGCCTTACCTTAGAAGCTTTCTTT
.	TRBV19	.	TRBJ2-2	CASSIVLGTGEPFF	TGTGCCAGTAGTATAGTGCTAGGGACCGGGGAGCCGTTTTTT
.	TRBV6-2/TRBV6-3	few	TRBJ1-1	CASSYGRVGAEAFF	TGTGCCAGCAGTTACGGGAGGGTCGGGGCTGAAGCTTTCTTT
TRBD1	TRBV4-1	few	TRBJ1-2	CASSPSLQGNGYTF	TGCGCCAGCAGCCCGTCCCTACAGGGGAATGGCTACACCTTC
.	TRBV10-3	.	TRBJ1-2	CATTQGNYGYTF	TGTGCCACCACTCAGGGGAACTATGGCTACACCTTC
TRBD1	TRBV4-3	few	TRBJ2-6	CASSQGTGRSGANVLTF	TGCGCCAGCAGCCAAGGGACAGGGAGGTCTGGGGCCAACGTCCTGACTTTC
.	TRBV10-3	many	TRBJ1-2	CAISGRTVDGYTF	TGTGCCATCAGTGGGAGGACAGTGGACGGCTACACCTTC
.	TRBV9	few	TRBJ1-6	CASSVGTAFVNSPLHF	TGTGCCAGCAGCGTAGGAACAGCCTTTGTGAATTCACCCCTCCACTTT
TRBD2	TRBV6-5	few	TRBJ2-7	CASSYSVAGVYEQYF	TGTGCCAGCAGTTACTCTGTAGCGGGGGTCTACGAGCAGTACTTC
.	TRBV2	.	TRBJ2-1	CANRDGAYNEQFF	TGTGCCAACCGGGACGGAGCCTACAATGAGCAGTTCTTC
TRBD1	TRBV10-3	many	TRBJ1-6	CATSVTGDNSPLHF	TGTGCCACCAGCGTCACAGGGGATAATTCACCCCTCCACTTT
.	TRBV20-1	.	TRBJ1-1	CSATETENTEAFF	TGCAGTGCTACCGAGACAGAGAACACTGAAGCTTTCTTT